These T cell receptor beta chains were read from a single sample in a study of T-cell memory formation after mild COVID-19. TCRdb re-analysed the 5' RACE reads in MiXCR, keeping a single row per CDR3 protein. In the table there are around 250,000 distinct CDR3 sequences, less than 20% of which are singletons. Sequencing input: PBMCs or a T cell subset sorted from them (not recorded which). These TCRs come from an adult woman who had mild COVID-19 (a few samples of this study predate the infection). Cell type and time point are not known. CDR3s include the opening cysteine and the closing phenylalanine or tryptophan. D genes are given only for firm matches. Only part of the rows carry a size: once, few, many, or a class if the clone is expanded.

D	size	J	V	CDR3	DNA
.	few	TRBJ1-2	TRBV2	CASRQEFYGYTF	TGTGCCAGTAGACAGGAGTTCTATGGCTACACCTTC
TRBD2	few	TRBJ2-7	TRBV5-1	CASSLEASGSYEQYF	TGCGCCAGCAGCTTGGAGGCTAGCGGTTCCTACGAGCAGTACTTC
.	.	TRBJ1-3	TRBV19	CASRGDTTSGNTIYF	TGTGCCAGTAGGGGCGACACCACCTCTGGAAACACCATATATTTT
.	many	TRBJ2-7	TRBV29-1	CSVPSRDSPYEQYF	TGCAGCGTCCCGTCCCGGGACTCGCCCTACGAGCAGTACTTC
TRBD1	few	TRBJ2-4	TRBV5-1	CASKTGDIAKNIQYF	TGCGCCAGCAAGACAGGGGATATAGCCAAAAACATTCAGTACTTC
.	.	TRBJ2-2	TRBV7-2	CASSLRQDGELFF	TGTGCCAGCAGCTTACGACAGGACGGGGAGCTGTTTTTT
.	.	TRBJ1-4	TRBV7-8	CASSLVWTARISTNEKLFF	TGTGCCAGCAGCTTAGTTTGGACAGCCAGAATCTCAACTAATGAAAAACTGTTTTTT
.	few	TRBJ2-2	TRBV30	CAWGRALTGELFF	TGTGCCTGGGGACGAGCGCTCACCGGGGAGCTGTTTTTT
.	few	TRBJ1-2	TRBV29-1	CSVARGSGGNGYTF	TGCAGCGTCGCCCGTGGCAGTGGGGGAAATGGCTACACCTTC
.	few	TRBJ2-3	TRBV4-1	CASSQTPGSSTDTQYF	TGCGCCAGCAGCCAAACCCCCGGGTCGTCCACAGATACGCAGTATTTT
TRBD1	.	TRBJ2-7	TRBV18	CASSPGQRSSYEQYF	TGTGCCAGCTCACCGGGACAGCGAAGCTCCTACGAGCAGTACTTC
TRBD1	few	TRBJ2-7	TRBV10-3	CAIRGGTGRGEQYF	TGTGCCATCCGAGGTGGGACAGGGAGGGGCGAGCAGTACTTC
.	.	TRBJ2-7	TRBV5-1	CASSWDGTYEQYF	TGCGCCAGCAGCTGGGACGGGACCTACGAGCAGTACTTC
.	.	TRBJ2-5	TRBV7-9	CASSRGPETQYF	TGTGCCAGCAGCAGGGGACCAGAGACCCAGTACTTC
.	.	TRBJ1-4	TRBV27	CASSFTPRTVEKLFF	TGTGCCAGCAGTTTCACCCCCCGGACAGTAGAAAAACTGTTTTTT
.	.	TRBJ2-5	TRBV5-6	CASSEGEETQYF	TGTGCCAGCAGCGAGGGAGAGGAGACCCAGTACTTC
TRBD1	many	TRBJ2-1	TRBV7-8	CASSLEGQVSYNEQFF	TGTGCCAGCAGCTTAGAGGGACAGGTTTCCTACAATGAGCAGTTCTTC
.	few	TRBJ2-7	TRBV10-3	CAISPDRNSNEQYF	TGTGCCATCAGTCCTGACAGGAACTCTAACGAGCAGTACTTC
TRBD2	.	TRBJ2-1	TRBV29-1	CSVEAPGLAAQFF	TGCAGCGTTGAAGCCCCGGGACTAGCGGCTCAGTTCTTC
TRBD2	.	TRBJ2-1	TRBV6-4	CASSADRVVGLADNEQFF	TGTGCCAGCAGTGCCGACAGGGTAGTTGGACTAGCGGACAATGAGCAGTTCTTC
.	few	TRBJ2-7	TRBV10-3	CAISEHRDPYEQYF	TGTGCCATCAGTGAGCACAGGGACCCCTACGAGCAGTACTTC
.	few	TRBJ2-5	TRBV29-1	CSARGARGETQYF	TGCAGCGCGAGGGGGGCGAGAGGAGAGACCCAGTACTTC
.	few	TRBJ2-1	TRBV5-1	CASSFRTMDNEQFF	TGCGCCAGCAGCTTCCGGACTATGGACAATGAGCAGTTCTTC
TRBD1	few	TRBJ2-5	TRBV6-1	CASAGTAQETQYF	TGTGCCAGCGCTGGGACAGCCCAAGAGACCCAGTACTTC
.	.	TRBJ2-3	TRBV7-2	CASSFAGGTQYF	TGTGCCAGCAGCTTTGCAGGGGGGACGCAGTATTTT
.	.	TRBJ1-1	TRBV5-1	CASSLNGEMNTEAFF	TGCGCCAGCAGCTTGAATGGAGAGATGAACACTGAAGCTTTCTTT
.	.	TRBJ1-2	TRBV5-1	CASSLAPGGGGYTF	TGCGCCAGCAGCTTGGCCCCGGGGGGCGGTGGCTACACCTTC
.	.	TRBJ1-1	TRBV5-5	CASSGGGLMNTEALF	TGTGCCAGCAGCGGGGGCGGCCTCATGAACACTGAAGCTTTATTT
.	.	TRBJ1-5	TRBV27	CASSLFGNQPQHF	TGTGCCAGCAGTTTATTTGGGAATCAGCCCCAGCATTTT
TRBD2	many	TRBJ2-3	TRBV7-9	CASSLGLSGGPTDTQYF	TGTGCCAGCAGCTTAGGCCTCAGCGGGGGGCCCACAGATACGCAGTATTTT
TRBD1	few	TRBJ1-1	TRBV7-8	CASSSYRGNTEAFF	TGTGCCAGCAGCTCGTACAGGGGGAACACTGAAGCTTTCTTT
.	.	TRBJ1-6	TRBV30	CAGGSRVWNSPLHF	TGTGCCGGAGGTTCGCGGGTATGGAATTCACCCCTCCACTTT
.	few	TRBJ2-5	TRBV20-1	CSARNSGPRQETQYF	TGCAGTGCTAGAAATAGCGGACCTCGGCAAGAGACCCAGTACTTC
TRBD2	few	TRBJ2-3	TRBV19	CASSQTSGSGSDTQYF	TGTGCCAGTAGCCAGACTAGCGGGAGTGGGTCAGATACGCAGTATTTT
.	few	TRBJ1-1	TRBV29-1	CSVLGGRNTEAFF	TGCAGCGTTCTGGGGGGGAGGAACACTGAAGCTTTCTTT
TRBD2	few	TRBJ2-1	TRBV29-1	CSVEVGLAGGTYNEQFF	TGCAGCGTTGAAGTCGGACTAGCGGGAGGTACCTACAATGAGCAGTTCTTC
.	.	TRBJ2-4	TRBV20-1	CSARDLGVAKNIQYF	TGCAGTGCTAGAGATCTCGGAGTCGCCAAAAACATTCAGTACTTC
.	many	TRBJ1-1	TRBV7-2	CASSLAIGQTWTEAFF	TGTGCCAGCAGCTTAGCGATAGGACAGACGTGGACTGAAGCTTTCTTT
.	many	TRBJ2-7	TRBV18	CASSPPSREQYF	TGTGCCAGCTCACCCCCAAGCCGCGAGCAGTACTTC
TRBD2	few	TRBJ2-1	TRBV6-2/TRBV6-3	CASSYLAGGRVGQFF	TGTGCCAGCAGTTATCTAGCGGGAGGCCGGGTCGGGCAGTTCTTC
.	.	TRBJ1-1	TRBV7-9	CASSPQDSGAFF	TGTGCCAGCAGCCCTCAGGATTCGGGAGCTTTCTTT
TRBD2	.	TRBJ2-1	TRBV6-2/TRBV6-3	CASSNRTSGRGNEQFF	TGTGCCAGCAGTAACCGGACTAGCGGGAGGGGGAATGAGCAGTTCTTC
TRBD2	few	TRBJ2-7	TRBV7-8	CASSPLPGGGSWQYF	TGTGCCAGCAGCCCACTCCCGGGGGGGGGCTCTTGGCAGTACTTC
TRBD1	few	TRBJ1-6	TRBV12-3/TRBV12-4	CASSRTGAYNSPLHF	TGTGCCAGCAGTCGGACAGGGGCCTATAATTCACCCCTCCACTTT
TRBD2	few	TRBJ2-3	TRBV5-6	CASSFTGRGTDTQYF	TGTGCAAGCAGCTTCACCGGGAGGGGCACAGATACGCAGTATTTT
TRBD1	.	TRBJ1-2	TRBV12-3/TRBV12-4	CASSFRTGGETGYTF	TGTGCCAGCAGCTTTAGGACAGGGGGCGAGACTGGCTACACCTTC
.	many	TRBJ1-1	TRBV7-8	CASSLAGLNTEAFF	TGTGCCAGCAGCTTAGCTGGGCTGAACACTGAAGCTTTCTTT
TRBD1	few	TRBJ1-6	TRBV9	CASSVRTGNSPLHF	TGTGCCAGCAGCGTACGGACAGGGAATTCACCCCTCCACTTT
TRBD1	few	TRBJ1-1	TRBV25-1	CASSEGQGYTEAFF	TGTGCCAGCAGTGAAGGACAGGGCTACACTGAAGCTTTCTTT
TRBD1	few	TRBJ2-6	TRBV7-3	CASSVTGGAPGANVLTF	TGTGCCAGCAGCGTGACAGGGGGCGCCCCTGGGGCCAACGTCCTGACTTTC